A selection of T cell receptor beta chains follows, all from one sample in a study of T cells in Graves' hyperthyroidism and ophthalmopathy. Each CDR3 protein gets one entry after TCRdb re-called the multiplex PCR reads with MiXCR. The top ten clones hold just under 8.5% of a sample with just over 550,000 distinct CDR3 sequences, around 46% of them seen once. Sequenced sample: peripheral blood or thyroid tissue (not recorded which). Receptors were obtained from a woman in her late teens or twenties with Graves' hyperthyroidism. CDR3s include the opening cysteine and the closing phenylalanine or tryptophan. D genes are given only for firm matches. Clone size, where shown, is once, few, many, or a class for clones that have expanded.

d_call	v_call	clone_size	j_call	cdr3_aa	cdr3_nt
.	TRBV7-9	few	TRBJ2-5	CASSLKAKGTQYF	TGTGCCAGCAGCTTAAAGGCTAAGGGGACCCAGTACTTC
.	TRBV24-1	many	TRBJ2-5	CATSGSAGTAQETQYF	TGTGCCACCAGTGGTTCGGCAGGGACGGCTCAAGAGACCCAGTACTTC
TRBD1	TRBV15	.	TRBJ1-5	CATSSGQGADQPQHF	TGTGCCACCAGCAGCGGACAGGGGGCGGATCAGCCCCAGCATTTT
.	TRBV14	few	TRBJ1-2	CASSQVSWEGYTF	TGTGCCAGCAGCCAAGTATCATGGGAGGGCTACACCTTC
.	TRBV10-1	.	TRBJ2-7	CASRPGDSHEQYF	TGCGCCAGCAGGCCGGGAGATAGCCACGAGCAGTACTTC
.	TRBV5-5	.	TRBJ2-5	CASSRPGPQETQYF	TGTGCCAGCAGCCGGCCGGGCCCCCAAGAGACCCAGTACTTC
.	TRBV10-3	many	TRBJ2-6	CAISPSLNSGANVLTF	TGTGCCATCAGCCCAAGTCTTAACTCTGGGGCCAACGTCCTGACTTTC
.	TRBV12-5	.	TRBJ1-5	CASTREGMSQPQHF	TGTGCCAGCACCCGGGAGGGAATGAGTCAGCCCCAGCATTTT
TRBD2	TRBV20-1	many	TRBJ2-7	CSAPGLAGDEQYF	TGCAGTGCGCCGGGACTAGCGGGAGACGAGCAGTACTTC
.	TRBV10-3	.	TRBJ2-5	CAISEGTGWLETQYF	TGTGCCATCAGTGAGGGAACAGGGTGGTTGGAGACCCAGTACTTC
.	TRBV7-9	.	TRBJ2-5	CASSQEPGISETQYF	TGCGCCAGCAGCCAAGAACCGGGAATTTCGGAGACCCAGTACTTC
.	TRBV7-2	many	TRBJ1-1	CASSLSLDSEAFF	TGTGCCAGCAGCCTCAGCCTCGACAGTGAAGCTTTCTTT
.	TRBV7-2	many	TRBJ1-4	CAIQGNEKLFF	TGTGCCATCCAGGGTAATGAAAAACTGTTTTTT
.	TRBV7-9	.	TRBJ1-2	CAQPAAGGYTF	TGTGCCCAACCCGCCGCCGGTGGCTACACCTTC
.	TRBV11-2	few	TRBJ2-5	CASSLEAQETQYF	TGTGCCAGCAGCTTAGAAGCTCAAGAGACCCAGTACTTC
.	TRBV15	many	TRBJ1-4	CATSRDFAGEEEKLFF	TGTGCCACCAGCAGAGATTTCGCGGGGGAAGAGGAAAAACTGTTTTTT
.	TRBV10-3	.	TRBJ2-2	CASSFHGTNTGELFF	TGTGCCAGCAGTTTTCACGGGACGAACACCGGGGAGCTGTTTTTT
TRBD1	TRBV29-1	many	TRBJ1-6	CSARDRGPNSPLHF	TGCAGCGCAAGGGACAGGGGGCCTAATTCACCCCTCCACTTT
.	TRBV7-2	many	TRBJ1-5	CASSLGPGQPQHF	TGTGCCAGCAGCTTAGGCCCGGGTCAGCCCCAGCATTTT
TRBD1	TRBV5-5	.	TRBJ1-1	CASSLGRGGVGNTEAFF	TGTGCCAGCAGCTTGGGGAGAGGGGGCGTCGGGAACACTGAAGCTTTCTTT
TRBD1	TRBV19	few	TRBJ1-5	CASTPDRGGNQPQHF	TGTGCCAGTACCCCCGACAGGGGTGGCAATCAGCCCCAGCATTTT
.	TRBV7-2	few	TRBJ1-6	CASSLLTGQYSPLHF	TGTGCCAGCAGCTTATTAACAGGACAATATTCACCCCTCCACTTT
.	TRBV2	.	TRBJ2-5	CASRRLRVETQYF	TGTGCCAGCCGGCGACTACGGGTCGAGACCCAGTACTTC
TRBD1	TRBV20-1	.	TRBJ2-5	CSARVFTGDETQYF	TGCAGTGCTAGAGTCTTCACAGGGGACGAGACCCAGTACTTC
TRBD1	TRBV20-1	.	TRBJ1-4	CSAIPGQADEKLFF	TGCAGTGCCATCCCGGGACAGGCTGATGAAAAACTGTTTTTT
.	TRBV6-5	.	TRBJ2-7	CASTEGLEQYF	TGTGCCAGCACAGAAGGTCTCGAGCAGTACTTC
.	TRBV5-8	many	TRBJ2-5	CASSFPREQETQYF	TGTGCCAGCAGCTTCCCCCGGGAGCAAGAGACCCAGTACTTC
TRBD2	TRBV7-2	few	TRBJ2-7	CASSQLAGHEQYF	TGTGCCAGCAGCCAGTTAGCGGGACACGAGCAGTACTTC
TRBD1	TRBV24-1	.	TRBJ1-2	CATGDRGYGYTF	TGTGCCACAGGGGACAGGGGCTATGGCTACACCTTC
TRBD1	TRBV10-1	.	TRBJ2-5	CASSESSGGTETQYF	TGCGCCAGCAGTGAGTCGTCAGGGGGCACCGAGACCCAGTACTTC
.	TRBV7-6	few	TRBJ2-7	CASSRHSSYEQYF	TGTGCCAGCAGTAGACACAGCTCCTACGAGCAGTACTTC
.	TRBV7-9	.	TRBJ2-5	CASGGQGGRGETQYF	TGTGCCAGCGGTGGGCAGGGGGGGCGGGGAGAGACCCAGTACTTC
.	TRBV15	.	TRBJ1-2	CATSSRQNYGYTF	TGTGCCACCAGCAGTCGACAGAACTATGGCTACACCTTC
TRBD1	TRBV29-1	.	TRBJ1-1	CSVDRTGSNTEAFF	TGCAGCGTTGATAGGACAGGGTCGAACACTGAAGCCTTCTTT
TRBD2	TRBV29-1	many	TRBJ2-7	CSVATGTSGVSEQYF	TGCAGCGTCGCTACCGGGACTAGCGGGGTCTCCGAGCAGTACTTC
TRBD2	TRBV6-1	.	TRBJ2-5	CASSLKTSGSGETQYF	TGTGCCAGCAGTCTAAAGACTAGCGGGAGCGGAGAGACCCAGTACTTC
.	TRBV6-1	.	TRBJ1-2	CASTSLLAFQGYTF	TGTGCCAGCACCTCCCTGTTGGCGTTTCAGGGCTACACCTTC
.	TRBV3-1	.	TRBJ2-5	CASSQDRPAGETQYF	TGTGCCAGCAGCCAAGATAGGCCCGCAGGGGAGACCCAGTACTTC
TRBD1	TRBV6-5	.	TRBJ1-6	CASSPRTGGFSPLHF	TGTGCCAGCAGTCCCCGGACAGGGGGATTCTCACCCCTCCACTTT
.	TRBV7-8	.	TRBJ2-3	CASSHLGGARADTQYF	TGTGCCAGCAGCCACCTTGGGGGGGCTAGGGCAGATACGCAGTATTTT
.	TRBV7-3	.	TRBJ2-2	CASSLTSGAIGTGELFF	TGTGCCAGCAGCTTAACTTCAGGGGCGATAGGTACCGGGGAGCTGTTTTTT
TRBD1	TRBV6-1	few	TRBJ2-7	CASSLSTGAYEQYF	TGTGCCAGCAGTCTATCAACAGGGGCCTACGAGCAGTACTTC
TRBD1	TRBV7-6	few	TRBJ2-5	CASSFDTGGFGETQYF	TGTGCCAGCAGCTTCGATACAGGGGGCTTTGGAGAGACCCAGTACTTC
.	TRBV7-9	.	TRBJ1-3	CASSSGRGLNTIYF	TGTGCCAGCAGCTCTGGAAGGGGGTTAAACACCATATATTTT
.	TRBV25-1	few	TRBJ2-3	CASSVGADTQYF	TGTGCCAGCAGTGTGGGGGCCGATACGCAGTATTTT
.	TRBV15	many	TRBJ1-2	CATSRDAGWGYTF	TGTGCCACCAGCAGAGATGCCGGGTGGGGCTACACCTTC
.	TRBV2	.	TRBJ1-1	CASSLAREEAFF	TGTGCCAGCAGCTTGGCCAGGGAGGAAGCTTTCTTT
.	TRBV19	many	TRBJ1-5	CASQAADGYQPQHF	TGTGCCAGCCAGGCAGCCGATGGATATCAGCCCCAGCATTTT
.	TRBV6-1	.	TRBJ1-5	CASRLERVRNQPQHF	TGTGCCAGCAGGCTGGAGAGGGTCCGCAATCAGCCCCAGCATTTT
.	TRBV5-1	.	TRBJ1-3	CASSGGDAPFSGNTIYF	TGCGCCAGCAGCGGGGGGGACGCTCCATTCTCTGGAAACACCATATATTTT
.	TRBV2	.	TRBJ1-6	CASSPVEGSPNSPLHF	TGTGCCAGCAGCCCCGTGGAGGGCTCCCCTAATTCACCCCTCCACTTT
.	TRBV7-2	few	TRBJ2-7	CASGLSYEQYF	TGTGCCAGCGGCCTCTCCTACGAGCAGTACTTC
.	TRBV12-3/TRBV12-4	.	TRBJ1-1	CASSPMGGLNTEAFF	TGTGCCAGCTCCCCCATGGGAGGCTTGAACACTGAAGCTTTCTTT
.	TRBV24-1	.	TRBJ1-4	CATTDLNEKLFF	TGTGCCACCACGGACCTTAATGAAAAACTGTTTTTT
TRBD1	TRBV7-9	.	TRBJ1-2	CASSLALQGANGYTF	TGTGCCAGCAGCTTAGCCCTCCAGGGGGCGAATGGCTACACCTTC
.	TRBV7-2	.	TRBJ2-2	CASSFSPGAGELFF	TGTGCCAGCAGCTTCTCCCCAGGGGCCGGGGAGCTGTTTTTT
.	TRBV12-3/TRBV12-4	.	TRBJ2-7	CASSYGGSRSSYEQYF	TGTGCCAGCAGTTATGGGGGTAGCCGGAGCTCCTACGAGCAGTACTTC
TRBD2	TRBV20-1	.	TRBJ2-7	CSASGREGSYEQYF	TGCAGTGCTAGCGGGAGGGAAGGGTCCTACGAGCAGTACTTC